The present entry profiles one T cell receptor (beta chain) with its context. The sample is drawn from a study of shared clonotypes between healthy human individuals. Overall study: Each donor contributed plates that comprised three CD4 naive, three CD4 memory, two CD8 naive and one CD8 memory.

Germline CDR1 is SGHDT and CDR2 is YYEEEE. The length of the CDR3 is 16 residues. The V gene lost 0 bases and the J gene lost 0 bases, with 12 bases spanning the gap. Assay used: immunoSEQ multiplex PCR; TCRdb lists only in-frame clones, some missing. The sample holds roughly 590,000 clones; 95% to 96% are singletons and the top ten take about 0.11%. As defined, naive CD8 cells were CD45RO-negative and positively selected for CCR7, with terminally differentiated effector memory CD45RA+ cells excluded. The TCR sequence derives from a woman under 40 in good health. The V gene is TRBV5-6, the J gene TRBJ1-2, with D hard to call. Input material: naive CD8+ T cells sorted from blood. CDR3 residues: CASSLGSMHANYGYTF. The CDR3 DNA reads as TGTGCCAGCAGCTTGGGATCAATGCACGCTAACTATGGCTACACCTTC.